Presented here are 4 T cell receptor beta chains from one specimen sequenced in a study of blood T cell repertoires in COVID-19. The assay was immunoSEQ multiplex PCR, and TCRdb's table has in-frame clones only and misses some. This table has about 160,000 clones, around 85% appearing once. Sequenced input: peripheral blood. Receptors originate from a human donor with acute or convalescent COVID-19. The donor label of this sample is uncertain.

Concerning this clone itself: Its ends do not fully match the called genes, so a read error is possible. The chain recombines TRBV11-2 with TRBJ1-2; 7 bases fit TRBD1. The CDR3 has 13 amino acids. Germline CDR1 reads SGHAT; CDR2 reads FQNNGV. DNA of the CDR3: TGTGCCAGCAGCCCAGGACAGGTTTATGGCTATACCTTC. The encoded protein is CASSPGQVYGYTF. The full variable domain, rest sourced from reference TRBV11-2 and TRBJ1-2, is EAGVAQSPRYKIIEKRQSVAFWCNPISGHATLYWYQQILGQGPKLLIQFQNNGVVDDSQLPKDRFSAERLKGVDSTLKIQPAKLEDSAVYLCASSPGQVYGYTFGSGTRLTVV.

The V and J genes are TRBV5-4 and TRBJ2-3; D possibly corresponds to TRBD2 (6 bases). The ends were cut back, 0 bases at V and 0 bases at J, with 8 bases in the middle. The CDR3 consists of 15 residues. Germline V gene sequence: CDR1 SGHNT, CDR2 YYREEE (reference sequence). The CDR3 protein is CASSLAGTSTDTQYF. The CDR3 DNA follows: TGTGCCAGCAGCTTGGCCGGGACTAGCACAGATACGCAGTATTTT.

The rearrangement links TRBV6-6 to TRBJ1-5; maybe TRBD1 (5 bases). Germline CDR1 is MNHNY and CDR2 is SVGAGI (reference sequence). V lost 0 bases and J 3 bases, leaving 9 bases between the germline ends. The CDR3 loop spans 15 amino acids. The CDR3 loop reads CASSYSGGNNQPQHF. The CDR3 DNA sequence: TGTGCCAGCAGTTACTCGGGGGGAAACAATCAGCCCCAGCATTTT.

The V gene is TRBV6-6, the J gene TRBJ1-2; the match to TRBD1 covers 12 bases. The germline V gene encodes CDR1 MNHNY and CDR2 SVGAGI (reference sequence). The junction had 4 bases not matched to a gene; V was cut back by 7 bases and J by 7 bases. This CDR3 comprises 13 residues. In DNA, the CDR3 is TGTGCCAGCACGGGACAGGGGGCCTCTGGCTACACCTTC. This sequence encodes CASTGQGASGYTF.